This T cell receptor (beta chain) stems from a study of preoperative IRX-2 immunotherapy in early breast cancer. Deletions cut 2 bases from V and 4 bases from J, with 11 bases between. Germline V gives CDR1 MNHEY, CDR2 SMNVEV (reference sequence). The CDR3 runs 14 residues. This clone was counted a few times. Noted treatment: preoperative locoregional IRX-2 cytokine immunotherapy. The table came from immunoSEQ multiplex PCR; TCRdb's copy has only in-frame clones and leaves some out. The sample contains approximately 24,000 clones, approximately 90% of which appear only once. The receptor comes from a human donor with breast cancer. The specimen was tumor tissue, collected after IRX-2 immunotherapy. The chain uses TRBV27 and TRBJ1-2; no clear D. The CDR3 DNA reads TGTGCCAGCAGTTTAATGGCGGGGAGCTATGGCTACACCTTC. Encoded protein: CASSLMAGSYGYTF.